One and the same sample provided the 17 T cell receptor beta chains below, sequenced in a study of T cell responses to AZD1222 COVID-19 vaccine. Profiling relied on immunoSEQ multiplex PCR, and the TCRdb table lists in-frame clones only, not all of them. The sample carries 130,000 or so clones, 94% recorded once. Sample: peripheral blood, taken on day 0 of AZD1222 vaccination. These receptors all stem from an adult in good health.

This rearrangement joins TRBV12-5 to TRBJ1-1; the D is unclear. V dropped 0 bases and J dropped 5 bases, with 4 bases sitting between them. The CDR3 spans 12 residues. Per germline, CDR1 LGHNT and CDR2 FRNRAP. CDR3 bases: TGTGCTAGTGGTTTGGTACGGACTGAAGCTTTCTTT. It specifies CASGLVRTEAFF.

CDR3 sequence: CATSDNRDRGSYTF. The CDR3 DNA sequence: TGTGCCACCAGTGATAACCGGGACAGGGGTAGCTACACCTTC. The chain joins TRBV24-1 to TRBJ1-2; TRBD1 matches at 10 bases. CDR1 and CDR2 from the germline V gene are KGHDR and SFDVKD. After removal of 3 bases from V and 9 bases from J, the junction contained 6 bases not matched to a gene. The CDR3 loop spans 14 amino acids.

CDR3 nucleotide sequence: TGTGCCAGCCGGGGGATGCAGAATGGCTACACCTTC. Protein: CASRGMQNGYTF. The V gene is TRBV28, the J gene TRBJ1-2, with D maybe TRBD1 (5 bases). From germline, CDR1 is MDHEN and CDR2 SYDVKM. Trimming took 8 bases from V and 6 from J, leaving 13 bases between them. The CDR3 is made up of 12 amino acids.

The rearrangement uses TRBV9 and TRBJ2-7; D not resolved. This CDR3 spans 14 amino acids. The germline V and J ends were trimmed by 1 base and 0 bases, with 8 bases remaining between them. Germline CDR1 and CDR2: SGDLS and YYNGEE. The CDR3 sequence: CASSVSGLSYEQYF. CDR3 DNA sequence: TGTGCCAGCAGCGTATCCGGGCTCTCCTACGAGCAGTACTTC.

The genes are TRBV14 and TRBJ1-2; 11 nucleotides align to TRBD1. This CDR3 is built from 14 residues. Looked up from germline, CDR1 is SGHDN and CDR2 is FVKESK. The V and J ends lost 1 base and 8 bases, in that order; junction bases with no gene match: 3. CDR3 sequence (DNA): TGTGCCAGCAGCCAAGCGAGGACAGGGGGCGGCTACACCTTC. The encoded protein is CASSQARTGGGYTF.

V usage is TRBV18 and J usage is TRBJ2-4; no firm D call. Germline V gene data show CDR1 as KGHSH and CDR2 as LQKENI. CDR3 length equals 14 residues. The V end lost 1 base, the J end lost 3 bases, and 7 bases lay between the germline ends. CDR3: CASSPLGNKNIQYF. In nucleotides, the CDR3 is TGTGCCAGCTCACCACTGGGCAACAAAAACATTCAGTACTTC.

This sequence joins TRBV15 and TRBJ2-5; no reliable D call. This CDR3 has 19 amino acids. Trimming pared 0 bases from V and 0 bases from J, leaving 20 bases between. The germline V gene encodes CDR1 LNHNV and CDR2 YYDKDF (reference sequence). CDR3 amino acids: CATSRELSDHVPYQETQYF. The CDR3 DNA reads TGTGCCACCAGCAGAGAACTTAGTGACCATGTTCCGTACCAAGAGACCCAGTACTTC.

In DNA, the CDR3 is TGTGCCAGCAGCTTATGGATTGATGGAAACACCATATATTTT. Its translation is CASSLWIDGNTIYF. The rearrangement uses TRBV7-9 and TRBJ1-3; the D is unclear. Trimming took off 2 bases at V and 3 bases at J, with 8 bases between the two ends. This CDR3 has 14 residues. The germline V gene has CDR1 SEHNR and CDR2 FQNEAQ (reference sequence).

The chain uses TRBV9 and TRBJ2-3, with 8 bases aligning to TRBD2. V lost 7 bases to trimming and J lost 0 bases; unmatched junction nucleotides: 1. The CDR3 is made up of 13 amino acids. In germline, CDR1 is SGDLS, CDR2 YYNGEE. The CDR3 region has the DNA TGTGCCAGCCGGGAGGGTAGCACAGATACGCAGTATTTT. Protein: CASREGSTDTQYF.

The rearrangement uses TRBV29-1 and TRBJ2-1; D is perhaps TRBD1 (5 bases). The CDR3 is 11 residues long. Germline V gives CDR1 SQVTM, CDR2 ANQGSEA. With 8 bases removed from V and 10 bases from J, the gap between germline ends came to 15 bases. CDR3 in amino acids: CSLRWGTEQFF. For the CDR3, the DNA is TGCAGCCTCCGCTGGGGCACCGAGCAGTTCTTC.

J is TRBJ2-3 and V is TRBV18; TRBD2 matches 12 bases. Germline V CDR1 and CDR2: KGHSH, LQKENI. Trimming removed 3 bases from V and 0 bases from J; junction bases left unmatched: 4. This CDR3 region has 17 residues. CDR3 in DNA: TGTGCCAGCTCACCGCTACTAGCGGGAGGTAGCACAGATACGCAGTATTTT. Translating it yields CASSPLLAGGSTDTQYF.

The V gene is TRBV30, the J gene TRBJ1-1, with no clear D. V lost 2 bases, J lost 0 bases, and 7 bases lay in between. CDR1 GTSNPN and CDR2 SVGIG come from the germline V gene (reference sequence). The CDR3 covers 13 residues. CDR3 loop: CAWSPRVNTEAFF. The CDR3 coding sequence is TGTGCCTGGAGTCCGAGGGTGAACACTGAAGCTTTCTTT.

The sample holds one count of this clone. The chain is built from TRBV7-9 and TRBJ2-5; 10 nucleotides line up with TRBD2. CDR1 is SEHNR and CDR2 is FQNEAQ in the germline V gene (reference sequence). Unmatched junction bases numbered 9, after V lost 4 bases and J lost 4 bases. The CDR3 spans 16 residues. This CDR3 is CASSSPSAGGRETQYF. The CDR3 DNA reads as TGTGCCAGCAGCTCACCTTCAGCGGGAGGGCGAGAGACCCAGTACTTC.

In its sample, this clone was seen once. The J gene is TRBJ1-1, the V gene TRBV7-2; D is uncertain. The V end was cut by 2 bases, the J end by 5 bases, with 9 bases between. Germline V lookup: CDR1 SGHTA, CDR2 FQGNSA. CDR3 length: 13 amino acids. The CDR3 DNA sequence: TGTGCCAGCAGCTTATTGGGGTTAACTGAAGCTTTCTTT. Amino acids: CASSLLGLTEAFF.

V gene TRBV19 combines with J gene TRBJ1-2; a possible D gene is TRBD1 (5 bases). Germline V CDR1 and CDR2: LNHDA, SQIVND (reference sequence). The germline V and J ends were trimmed by 11 bases and 0 bases, with 7 bases remaining between them. This CDR3 is built from 11 residues. CDR3 sequence: CAPGPNYGYTF. CDR3 sequence (DNA): TGTGCCCCGGGACCTAACTATGGCTACACCTTC.

The genes are TRBV6-5 and TRBJ1-4, with TRBD1 as a possible D gene (5 bases). V shed 2 bases and J shed 8 bases, with 9 bases lying between them. The CDR3 sequence is 13 residues long. Germline-derived CDR1 and CDR2 are MNHEY and SVGAGI. The CDR3 reads CASSYVGGEKLFF. The CDR3 bases are TGTGCCAGCAGTTACGTCGGGGGGGAAAAACTGTTTTTT.

The rearrangement joins TRBV5-4 to TRBJ1-5; 7 bases align to TRBD1. V was clipped by 4 bases and J by 6 bases; unmatched bases: 4. From germline, CDR1 is SGHNT and CDR2 YYREEE (reference sequence). This CDR3 is built from 13 residues. Here the CDR3 reads CASSPGGGQPQHF. DNA of the CDR3: TGTGCCAGCAGCCCAGGGGGAGGTCAGCCCCAGCATTTT.